This TCR beta chain was sequenced in a study of T cell repertoires in cytomegalovirus infection. Study conclusions and caveats: HLA-C-restricted CMV-specific TCR beta clonotypes prevailed in the ex vivo response.

TCRdb recomputed calls from the reads with MiXCR, one row per CDR3 protein. Of around 100,000 distinct CDR3 sequences in the sample, about 22% are singletons; the top ten hold about two fifths. Turning to this clonotype: Its antigen is as yet unknown.

V was shortened by 8 bases and J by 0 bases, with 10 bases between the two germline ends. Germline values: CDR1 SNHLY, CDR2 FYNNEI. The CDR3 consists of 13 residues. The V gene is TRBV2, the J gene TRBJ1-2; D is unclear. The TCR sequence derives from a human donor in good health (CMV status not recorded). Some clones in this sample may be carry-over from other donors' samples. The sample taken for sequencing was CD8+ T cells from PBMCs. The CDR3 sequence is CASPGGANYGYTF. DNA of the CDR3: TGTGCCAGCCCAGGTGGGGCTAACTATGGCTACACCTTC.